This is a list of T cell receptor beta chains from one sample in a study of T cells in Graves' hyperthyroidism and ophthalmopathy. From the multiplex PCR reads, TCRdb called clonotypes with MiXCR, one entry per CDR3 protein. Among hundreds of thousands of distinct CDR3 sequences listed, roughly 22% were seen once. What was sequenced was blood. All receptors derive from a woman in her 70s with Graves' ophthalmopathy. Both conserved end residues are part of each CDR3. The D gene is left open where the match is weak. Only part of the rows carry a size: once, few, many, or a class if the clone is expanded.

>TRBD1|TRBJ2-2|TRBV19|once
CARGTGGSRSTGELFF
TGTGCCAGGGGGACAGGGGGGTCAAGAAGCACCGGGGAGCTGTTTTTT
>TRBD1|TRBJ2-2|TRBV5-1|.
CASSLIGGQDTGELFF
TGCGCCAGCAGCTTAATAGGGGGACAGGACACCGGGGAGCTGTTTTTT
>TRBD2|TRBJ2-1|TRBV5-1|few
CASRPSGIRSNEQFF
TGCGCCAGCAGGCCTAGCGGGATTAGATCCAATGAGCAGTTCTTC
>TRBD1|TRBJ2-1|TRBV24-1|.
CATSDKGQGMNEQFF
TGTGCCACCAGTGATAAGGGACAGGGGATGAATGAGCAGTTCTTC
>.|TRBJ1-2|TRBV19|few
CASSTTERYGYTF
TGTGCCAGTAGTACGACGGAACGTTATGGCTACACCTTC
>TRBD1|TRBJ2-7|TRBV12-3/TRBV12-4|.
CASSDRALSYEQYF
TGTGCCAGCTCCGACAGGGCTTTATCCTACGAGCAGTACTTC
>TRBD1|TRBJ1-1|TRBV18|many
CASSPGQGNTEAFF
TGTGCCAGCAGCCCGGGACAGGGGAACACTGAAGCTTTCTTT
>.|TRBJ1-1|TRBV5-1|.
CASSLLIQGRTEAFF
TGCGCCAGCAGCTTGTTGATCCAGGGGAGGACTGAAGCTTTCTTT
>.|TRBJ2-6|TRBV7-9|.
CASSLDVLWSGANVLTF
TGTGCCAGCAGCTTAGACGTGCTCTGGTCTGGGGCCAACGTCCTGACTTTC
>TRBD1|TRBJ2-1|TRBV10-2|.
CASSTGQGLAQFF
TGCGCCAGCAGTACAGGACAGGGTTTGGCGCAGTTCTTC
>TRBD1|TRBJ1-4|TRBV11-2|few
CASSLSQGARGKLFF
TGTGCCAGCAGCTTAAGTCAGGGGGCGCGGGGAAAACTGTTTTTT
>.|TRBJ1-5|TRBV6-1|.
CASTTLDRLDQPQHF
TGTGCCAGCACCACCCTTGACAGGTTGGATCAGCCCCAGCATTTT
>TRBD1|TRBJ2-5|TRBV5-1|.
CASSWTGIVETQYF
TGCGCCAGCAGCTGGACAGGCATCGTGGAGACCCAGTACTTC
>.|TRBJ2-7|TRBV12-3/TRBV12-4|many
CASSNAVGRIYEQYF
TGTGCCAGCTCCAATGCCGTTGGGCGGATCTACGAGCAGTACTTC
>TRBD1|TRBJ2-3|TRBV11-2|many
CASSLQGAPDTQYF
TGTGCCAGCAGCTTGCAGGGGGCCCCAGATACGCAGTATTTT
>.|TRBJ2-2|TRBV6-1|few
CASSEAWGRSTGELFF
TGTGCCAGCAGTGAAGCGTGGGGGAGGTCCACCGGGGAGCTGTTTTTT
>.|TRBJ1-1|TRBV15|.
CATSPRRGEGGTEAFF
TGTGCCACCAGCCCCCGTAGGGGGGAAGGTGGCACTGAAGCTTTCTTT
>TRBD1|TRBJ2-2|TRBV6-1|few
CASSYSDRVVFTGELFF
TGTGCCAGCAGTTATTCAGACAGGGTGGTTTTTACCGGGGAGCTGTTTTTT
>TRBD1|TRBJ1-2|TRBV28|many
CASSSGTVGYTF
TGTGCCAGCAGTTCAGGGACAGTCGGCTACACCTTC
>TRBD1|TRBJ2-5|TRBV12-3/TRBV12-4|.
CAGSLSGGRETQYF
TGTGCCGGCAGTCTCTCAGGGGGCCGGGAGACCCAGTACTTC
>.|TRBJ2-1|TRBV12-3/TRBV12-4|few
CASSMIGAYNEQFF
TGTGCCAGCAGTATGATAGGGGCGTACAATGAGCAGTTCTTC
>TRBD2|TRBJ2-3|TRBV6-2/TRBV6-3|.
CASSYSIGTSGRDTQYF
TGTGCCAGCAGTTACTCGATCGGGACTAGCGGGAGAGATACGCAGTATTTT
>TRBD2|TRBJ2-7|TRBV7-2|.
CASSLPSGRATYEQYF
TGTGCCAGCAGCTTACCTAGCGGGAGGGCCACCTACGAGCAGTACTTC
>TRBD1|TRBJ2-2|TRBV28|many
CASSLTTGQGTGELFF
TGTGCCAGCAGTTTGACGACAGGGCAGGGCACCGGGGAGCTGTTTTTT
>.|TRBJ2-7|TRBV5-1|.
CASSTGTGPGSGFSYEQYF
TGCGCCAGCAGCACCGGGACAGGACCGGGTAGCGGGTTCTCCTACGAGCAGTACTTC
>.|TRBJ2-7|TRBV3-1|many
CASSQDLSYEQYF
TGTGCCAGCAGCCAAGATCTGAGCTACGAGCAGTACTTC
>.|TRBJ1-6|TRBV20-1|few
CSASRTADYNSPLHF
TGCAGTGCTTCCCGGACAGCGGACTATAATTCACCCCTCCACTTT
>.|TRBJ2-4|TRBV11-2|few
CASSFTRGSSYKNIQYF
TGTGCCAGCAGCTTCACCCGGGGTAGCAGCTACAAAAACATTCAGTACTTC
>.|TRBJ1-4|TRBV6-6|.
CASSYSGQVGEKLFF
TGTGCCAGCAGTTACTCGGGTCAGGTGGGGGAAAAACTGTTTTTT
>.|TRBJ1-2|TRBV2|many
CASETTINTF
TGTGCCAGCGAAACTACGATCAACACCTTC
>.|TRBJ2-3|TRBV5-1|.
CASSSQGRPTDTQYF
TGCGCCAGCAGCTCCCAGGGGCGGCCCACAGATACGCAGTATTTT